These 30 T cell receptor beta chains originate from one sample sequenced in a study of vaccination effects on CD4 cells after COVID-19. Viral peptide pool expansion of antigen-specific CD4+ T cells preceded sequencing in the ViraFEST assay. CD4+ T cells were isolated after around ten days of culture. Everyone in the study got two shots of either the BNT162b2 or mRNA-1273 vaccine. Assay: immunoSEQ multiplex PCR; the TCRdb copy retains only in-frame clones and omits some. The sample contains tens of thousands of clones, 80% to 85% of which appear only once. No antigens are known for them. The input for sequencing was CD4+ T cells from PBMCs cultured with HCoV-229E spike peptides, taken after COVID-19 vaccination. These receptors came from a human donor who received a COVID-19 vaccine.

The chain employs TRBV5-1 and TRBJ2-3, with no clear D. Germline-derived CDR1 and CDR2 are SGHRS and YFSETQ. V shed 2 bases and J shed 4 bases, with 8 bases lying between them. The CDR3 consists of 13 residues. This CDR3 reads CASSLPPSDTQYF. The CDR3 DNA follows: TGCGCCAGCAGCTTACCCCCTTCAGATACGCAGTATTTT.

This chain links TRBV28 with TRBJ1-5, with D perhaps TRBD1 (6 bases). Germline CDR1 reads MDHEN; CDR2 reads SYDVKM. Trimming removed 6 bases from V and 6 bases from J, with 15 bases in between. This CDR3 contains 14 residues. CDR3 residues: CASRTGSGGQPQHF. In DNA form, the CDR3 reads TGTGCCAGCAGAACAGGGAGCGGGGGTCAGCCCCAGCATTTT.

The chain carries TRBV28 and TRBJ1-2; a weak D match, TRBD1 (6 bases). Per germline, CDR1 MDHEN and CDR2 SYDVKM. Trimming pared 4 bases from V and 8 bases from J, leaving 11 bases between. The CDR3 has 12 amino acids. For the CDR3, the DNA is TGTGCCAGCAGTTCACAGGGTCCCGGCTACACCTTC. It translates to CASSSQGPGYTF.

The chain has TRBV24-1 and TRBJ1-3; D gene uncertain. The CDR3 runs 15 residues. CDR1 is KGHDR and CDR2 is SFDVKD in the germline V gene. V was clipped by 5 bases and J by 0 bases, with 10 bases between them. The CDR3 nucleotides read TGTGCCACCAGTGTACAGCTCTACTCTGGAAACACCATATATTTT. Residues: CATSVQLYSGNTIYF.

In its sample, this clone was seen once. The V call is TRBV5-4, the J call TRBJ1-3, with D perhaps matching TRBD1 (6 bases). The V end lost 4 bases, the J end lost 0 bases, and 11 bases lay between the germline ends. The CDR3 is 15 amino acids. Germline CDR1 and CDR2: SGHNT and YYREEE (reference sequence). The CDR3 reads CASSPGQSSGNTIYF. The CDR3 nucleotides are TGTGCCAGCAGCCCAGGACAGAGCTCTGGAAACACCATATATTTT.

J is TRBJ2-5 and V is TRBV15; tentatively, D is TRBD2 (6 bases). The V and J ends lost 5 bases and 1 base respectively, with 14 bases between them. The germline V gene encodes CDR1 LNHNV and CDR2 YYDKDF (reference sequence). The CDR3 length is 15 residues. As DNA, the CDR3 is TGTGCCACCAGCTTTTCCGGGACTTTCCAAGAGACCCAGTACTTC. Translation: CATSFSGTFQETQYF.

This sequence joins TRBV7-2 and TRBJ2-7; TRBD2 matches at 8 bases. This CDR3 spans 15 amino acids. Trimming at V came to 2 bases and at J to 2 bases, leaving 5 bases not matched to a gene. Germline lookup yields CDR1 SGHTA and CDR2 FQGNSA. The CDR3 spells CASSLLPGGAYEQYV. The CDR3 coding sequence is TGTGCCAGCAGCTTACTACCCGGGGGGGCCTACGAGCAGTACGTC.

This clone was found a few times. CDR3 residues: CASSLRRNTGELFF. Here the CDR3 DNA reads TGTGCCAGCAGCTTACGCAGGAACACCGGGGAGCTGTTTTTT. The chain recombines TRBV7-9 with TRBJ2-2; D is unclear. Germline CDR1 reads SEHNR; CDR2 reads FQNEAQ (reference sequence). V dropped 2 bases and J dropped 1 base, with 5 bases sitting between them. CDR3 length: 14 residues.

This clone was observed a handful of times. CDR3 coding DNA: TGTGCCAGCAGTTCGAGGACTGGAAACACCATATATTTT. Residues: CASSSRTGNTIYF. The chain couples TRBV27 to TRBJ1-3; D is ambiguous. This CDR3 has 13 residues. Deletions cut 4 bases from V and 2 bases from J, with 6 bases between. From germline, CDR1 is MNHEY and CDR2 SMNVEV (reference sequence).

This clone has only a few counts. The chain has TRBV25-1 and TRBJ2-1; 8 bases are shared with TRBD1. This CDR3 is built from 17 residues. From germline, CDR1 is MGHDK and CDR2 SYGVNS. The V gene end was trimmed by 4 bases and the J gene end by 7 bases; junction bases not matched to a gene: 15. DNA of the CDR3: TGTGCCAGCAGTGGGGGCCTGGGGGACACAGGGGGAAATGAGCAGTTCTTC. As protein: CASSGGLGDTGGNEQFF.

This chain links TRBV6-2 or TRBV6-3 with TRBJ2-7, with D perhaps matching TRBD1 or TRBD2 (6 bases each). CDR1 and CDR2 (germline): MNHEY, SVGEGT. The CDR3 length is 14 residues. V lost 5 bases, J lost 6 bases, and 17 bases lay in between. CDR3 residues: CASSDGWGAIEQYV. In DNA, the CDR3 is TGTGCCAGCAGTGATGGGTGGGGGGCAATCGAGCAGTACGTC.

The chain has TRBV19 and TRBJ1-1; TRBD1 is a possible D gene (5 bases). Trimming removed 7 bases at V and 0 bases at J, with 9 bases between. Germline CDR1 LNHDA, CDR2 SQIVND (reference sequence). The CDR3 is 13 amino acids. The CDR3 here is CASKEQVNTEAFF. The CDR3 nucleotides read TGTGCCAGTAAGGAACAGGTGAACACTGAAGCTTTCTTT. The whole variable domain, filled in from reference TRBV19 and TRBJ1-1, reads DGGITQSPKYLFRKEGQNVTLSCEQNLNHDAMYWYRQDPGQGLRLIYYSQIVNDFQKGDIAEGYSVSREKKESFPLTVTSAQKNPTAFYLCASKEQVNTEAFFGQGTRLTVV.

The rearrangement uses TRBV5-1 and TRBJ1-3; 9 bases agree with TRBD1. Looked up from germline, CDR1 is SGHRS and CDR2 is YFSETQ. This CDR3 has 14 amino acids. Trimming removed 7 bases from V and 4 bases from J; junction bases left unmatched: 6. CDR3 loop: CASLYRGQGNTIYF. The CDR3 DNA sequence: TGCGCCAGCCTCTACAGGGGGCAAGGAAACACCATATATTTT. Using reference TRBV5-1 and TRBJ1-3 for the parts outside the CDR3, the full variable domain is KAGVTQTPRYLIKTRGQQVTLSCSPISGHRSVSWYQQTPGQGLQFLFEYFSETQRNKGNFPGRFSGRQFSNSRSEMNVSTLELGDSALYLCASLYRGQGNTIYFGEGSWLTVV.

The sample holds one count of this clone. The V and J genes are TRBV5-5 and TRBJ1-1; TRBD1 agrees at 9 bases. CDR3 length: 17 residues. Trimming removed 3 bases from V and 7 bases from J; junction bases left unmatched: 16. The germline CDR1 and CDR2 sequences are SGHKS and YYEKEE (reference sequence). The CDR3 nucleotides read TGTGCCAGCAGCTCCACCCCTCGAGTGGACAGGGGTTATGAAGCTTTCTTT. Translation: CASSSTPRVDRGYEAFF.

V gene TRBV6-2 or TRBV6-3 combines with J gene TRBJ2-1; no firm D call. This CDR3 has 14 residues. V lost 5 bases and J 0 bases, leaving 8 bases between the germline ends. Germline V gene sequence: CDR1 MNHEY, CDR2 SVGEGT. This CDR3 reads CASSQDRSYNEQFF. For the CDR3, the DNA is TGTGCCAGCAGTCAGGATCGCTCCTACAATGAGCAGTTCTTC.

To note about this clone: Other nucleotide sequences from this sample produce the same CDR3. V is TRBV6-5 and J is TRBJ1-1; D remains unclear. This CDR3 has 13 residues. Germline V gives CDR1 MNHEY, CDR2 SVGAGI. V was cut by 0 bases and J by 1 base, with 3 bases left in between. DNA of the CDR3: TGTGCCAGCAGTTACTCACGGAACACTGAAGCTTTCTTT. It specifies CASSYSRNTEAFF.

The chain carries TRBV9 and TRBJ2-7, with a weak D call TRBD1 (5 bases). The CDR3 runs to 13 residues. The germline V and J ends were trimmed by 4 bases and 6 bases, with 14 bases remaining between them. Per germline, CDR1 SGDLS and CDR2 YYNGEE. CDR3 in amino acids: CASSRDQGSEQYV. CDR3 in DNA: TGTGCCAGCAGCCGAGACCAGGGATCCGAGCAGTACGTC.

This clone came up a few times. The rearrangement uses TRBV4-1 and TRBJ1-3, with 9 bases lining up with TRBD1. J was trimmed by 3 bases and V by 4 bases; bases with no gene match: 4. Per germline, CDR1 MGHRA and CDR2 YSYEKL. The CDR3 has 15 amino acids. CDR3 sequence reads: CASSPDRGGGNTIYF. The CDR3 coding sequence is TGCGCCAGCAGCCCGGACAGGGGTGGTGGAAACACCATATATTTT.

This chain uses TRBV4-3 with TRBJ1-3, with D perhaps matching TRBD1 (5 bases). Germline CDR1 LGHNA, CDR2 YSLEER. Trimming took off 4 bases at V and 0 bases at J, with 10 bases between the two ends. This CDR3 region has 15 residues. The CDR3 here is CASSRGRSSGNTIYF. In DNA form, the CDR3 reads TGCGCCAGCAGCCGGGGCAGGAGCTCTGGAAACACCATATATTTT.

The CDR3 DNA sequence: TGTGCCAGCAGTTTAAGGAGGGAGTGCGTTTCCGAGCAGTACGTC. Translated, it gives CASSLRRECVSEQYV. The V gene is TRBV27, the J gene TRBJ2-7; possibly TRBD2 for D (6 bases). V lost 2 bases and J 6 bases, leaving 17 bases between the germline ends. The CDR3 totals 15 residues. Per germline, CDR1 MNHEY and CDR2 SMNVEV (reference sequence).

The chain links TRBV29-1 to TRBJ2-1; TRBD1 matches at 12 bases. V lost 7 bases, J lost 7 bases, and 11 bases stayed unmatched. This CDR3 contains 15 residues. Germline V gives CDR1 SQVTM, CDR2 ANQGSEA. For the CDR3, the DNA is TGCAGCGCTACCCTCCGGGACAGGGGGCAGAATGAGCAGTTCTTC. Protein product: CSATLRDRGQNEQFF.

V usage is TRBV7-9 and J usage is TRBJ1-5; D is undetermined. CDR3 length: 13 amino acids. Trimming removed 1 base from V and 5 bases from J, with 6 bases in between. The germline V gene encodes CDR1 SEHNR and CDR2 FQNEAQ (reference sequence). CDR3 amino acids: CASSLVGDQPQHF. The CDR3, as DNA: TGTGCCAGCAGCTTAGTGGGTGATCAGCCCCAGCATTTT.

This clone was seen more than once but under ten times. DNA of the CDR3: TGCGCCAGCAGCTTGGGAATTCAGGGGGTATCGGAAAAACTGTTTTTT. It is translated as CASSLGIQGVSEKLFF. The chain uses TRBV5-1 and TRBJ1-4, with 7 bases that match TRBD1. Unmatched junction bases numbered 10, after V lost 0 bases and J lost 8 bases. The CDR3 contains 16 residues. Germline V gene data show CDR1 as SGHRS and CDR2 as YFSETQ. Full variable domain (missing parts from reference TRBV5-1 and TRBJ1-4): KAGVTQTPRYLIKTRGQQVTLSCSPISGHRSVSWYQQTPGQGLQFLFEYFSETQRNKGNFPGRFSGRQFSNSRSEMNVSTLELGDSALYLCASSLGIQGVSEKLFFGSGTQLSVL.

The genes are TRBV24-1 and TRBJ2-3, with D maybe TRBD1 (5 bases). The V gene lost 1 base and the J gene lost 3 bases, with 13 bases spanning the gap. Germline CDR1 is KGHDR and CDR2 is SFDVKD. The CDR3 length is 16 residues. CDR3 DNA: TGTGCCACCAGTGATTTTGTTGCAGGGCAAACAGATACGCAGTATTTT. Residues: CATSDFVAGQTDTQYF.

V gene TRBV7-8 combines with J gene TRBJ1-6; D unresolved. V was cut by 5 bases and J by 6 bases, with 5 bases left in between. The CDR3 length is 12 residues. Germline loops: CDR1 SGHVS, CDR2 FQNEAQ. CDR3 sequence reads: CASSRVNSPLHF. In DNA, the CDR3 is TGTGCCAGCAGCCGTGTTAATTCACCCCTCCACTTT.

The chain uses TRBV6-2 or TRBV6-3 and TRBJ2-5; tentatively, D is TRBD2 (6 bases). V was shortened by 5 bases and J by 7 bases, with 11 bases between the two germline ends. Per germline, CDR1 MNHEY and CDR2 SVGEGT. The CDR3 contains 12 residues. The CDR3 bases are TGTGCCAGCAGTGGGGGGTTAGGGACCCAGTACTTC. It yields the protein CASSGGLGTQYF.

V gene TRBV27 combines with J gene TRBJ1-1, with D possibly matching TRBD1 (6 bases). Germline V gene lookup returns CDR1 MNHEY and CDR2 SMNVEV (reference sequence). The CDR3 spans 14 residues. Trimming took 4 bases from V and 4 from J, leaving 13 bases between them. The CDR3 loop reads CASSSQGSGTEAFF. The CDR3, as DNA: TGTGCCAGCAGTTCACAGGGCTCGGGCACTGAAGCTTTCTTT.

The rearrangement uses TRBV7-2 and TRBJ2-3, with D possibly called TRBD1 or TRBD2 (5 bases each). CDR1 and CDR2 from the germline V gene are SGHTA and FQGNSA. The CDR3 length is 13 residues. V lost 5 bases, J lost 9 bases, and 15 bases lay in between. DNA for the CDR3: TGTGCCAGCAGCCCGGGGACGTTCGGAACGCAGTATTTT. It yields the protein CASSPGTFGTQYF.

This clone was counted a few times. The chain recombines TRBV6-6 with TRBJ1-6; TRBD1 aligns across 7 bases. V was pared by 6 bases and J by 7 bases, with 9 bases of the junction left unmatched. This CDR3 contains 15 residues. CDR1 is MNHNY, CDR2 SVGAGI, per germline (reference sequence). The CDR3 DNA follows: TGTGCCAGCAGCCCGCGACAGGGAGAAAATTCACCCCTCCACTTT. Its protein is CASSPRQGENSPLHF.

This clone showed up just a few times. The genes are TRBV5-1 and TRBJ1-2; no reliable D call. Per the germline V gene, CDR1 is SGHRS and CDR2 is YFSETQ. V lost 1 base, J lost 8 bases, and 18 bases lay in between. The CDR3 contains 15 residues. In DNA form, the CDR3 reads TGCGCCAGCAGCTTGTCACCTCAGGCCCGGGTAGGCTACACCTTC. This sequence encodes CASSLSPQARVGYTF.